This T cell receptor beta chain was identified in a study of PD-1 blockade in classical Hodgkin lymphoma. Study-level points and caveats: CD4+ TCR diversity, unlike CD8+, rose significantly by C4D1. Whoever responded completely had baseline diversity much like that seen in newly diagnosed patients.

Some clones are missing from TCRdb's copy, which holds only in-frame ones; the method was immunoSEQ multiplex PCR. The sample holds tens of thousands of clones; 80% to 90% are singletons and the top ten take around 10%. Germline V lookup: CDR1 SGHRS, CDR2 YFSETQ. The junction had 7 bases not matched to a gene; V was cut back by 5 bases and J by 3 bases. CDR3 length equals 16 residues. With regard to this clone: Its antigen is still unknown.

In every patient, relapse followed autologous stem cell transplantation, while exposure to brentuximab vedotin differed. The source of this sequence is a human donor with classical Hodgkin lymphoma. The source material was peripheral blood mononuclear cells (PBMCs), sampled before the second cycle of nivolumab. This chain joins TRBV5-1 and TRBJ2-1; 11 nucleotides align to TRBD1. The CDR3 protein is CASRERTGGFYNEQFF. The CDR3 DNA is TGCGCCAGCAGGGAAAGGACAGGGGGCTTCTACAATGAGCAGTTCTTC.